This passage covers 14 T cell receptor beta chains from one sample sequenced in a study of OX40 agonist ivuxolimab in advanced cancers. The assay was immunoSEQ multiplex PCR, and TCRdb's table has in-frame clones only and misses some. This table has about 70,000 clones, under 90% appearing once. Source: CD4+ or CD8+ T cells sorted from blood, taken in a trial of the OX40 agonist ivuxolimab. These receptors came from an adult with an advanced solid tumor such as melanoma, head and neck, liver or kidney cancer.

This chain links TRBV6-5 with TRBJ2-7; 9 bases are a match to TRBD2. Germline V gives CDR1 MNHEY, CDR2 SVGAGI. V lost 7 bases and J lost 5; bases outside the gene matches: 12. The CDR3 sequence is 15 residues long. CDR3 sequence (DNA): TGTGCCAGCAATGAGGGAGCGGGAGGATTTCACGAGCAGTACTTC. It is translated as CASNEGAGGFHEQYF.

This chain uses TRBV18 with TRBJ1-1, with D tentatively TRBD1 (6 bases). Per germline, CDR1 KGHSH and CDR2 LQKENI. V lost 5 bases to trimming and J lost 1 base, with 11 bases between them. This CDR3 has 14 residues. DNA of the CDR3: TGTGCCAGCTCAGGGACAACAGAGAACACTGAAGCTTTCTTT. Translated: CASSGTTENTEAFF.

J is TRBJ2-1 and V is TRBV4-3, with D possibly being TRBD2 (6 bases). With 2 bases removed from V and 5 bases from J, the gap between germline ends came to 10 bases. CDR3 size: 14 residues. Germline values: CDR1 LGHNA, CDR2 YSLEER. The CDR3 loop reads CASSQHPGDNEQFF. The CDR3 bases are TGCGCCAGCAGCCAACACCCGGGGGACAATGAGCAGTTCTTC.

The V and J genes are TRBV27 and TRBJ2-1; D is unclear. Germline V gene sequence: CDR1 MNHEY, CDR2 SMNVEV (reference sequence). This CDR3 region has 15 residues. V was shortened by 2 bases and J by 4 bases, with 12 bases between the two germline ends. The DNA of the CDR3 is TGTGCCAGCAGTTTAGAATCGTCGGAGTACAATGAGCAGTTCTTC. Translating gives CASSLESSEYNEQFF.

V gene TRBV5-1 combines with J gene TRBJ1-3, with unresolved D. Trimming removed 0 bases at V and 6 bases at J, with 7 bases between. The CDR3 has 13 residues. CDR1 and CDR2 from the germline V gene are SGHRS and YFSETQ. DNA of the CDR3: TGCGCCAGCAGCTTGGGGCAGGCAAACACCATATATTTT. The encoded protein is CASSLGQANTIYF.

V is TRBV4-1 and J is TRBJ2-7; D perhaps matches TRBD2 (6 bases). Trimming cost V 0 bases and J 6 bases, with 15 bases left between them. Germline lookup yields CDR1 MGHRA and CDR2 YSYEKL. The CDR3 spans 15 residues. The CDR3 nucleotides are TGCGCCAGCAGCCAAGAGACGGGAGTTAGGGGCGAGCAGTACTTC. Translating gives CASSQETGVRGEQYF.

The rearrangement links TRBV18 to TRBJ1-1; D is unresolved. Deletions cut 2 bases from V and 0 bases from J, with 13 bases between. The CDR3 extends over 16 amino acids. Germline CDR1 reads KGHSH; CDR2 reads LQKENI. The CDR3 bases are TGTGCCAGCTCACCAAGGGCAGGTTCCATGAACACTGAAGCTTTCTTT. As protein: CASSPRAGSMNTEAFF.

CDR3 protein: CASSSPLAGGAYNEQFF. In DNA, the CDR3 is TGCGCCAGCAGCTCCCCCTTGGCAGGGGGCGCGTACAATGAGCAGTTCTTC. V and J are TRBV5-1 and TRBJ2-1; 8 nucleotides align to TRBD1. The CDR3 runs 17 residues. CDR1 is SGHRS, CDR2 YFSETQ, per germline. V lost 3 bases and J lost 4; bases outside the gene matches: 12.

This chain connects TRBV27 to TRBJ2-1; 7 bases align to TRBD2. The CDR3 loop spans 18 amino acids. J lost 4 bases, V lost 5 bases, and 17 bases had no gene match. The germline gives CDR1 MNHEY, CDR2 SMNVEV (reference sequence). CDR3 protein: CASSNTMTSRVGYNEQFF. The CDR3 DNA follows: TGTGCCAGCAGTAACACTATGACTAGCCGCGTCGGTTACAATGAGCAGTTCTTC.

The chain joins TRBV9 to TRBJ2-4; 7 bases agree with TRBD2. V gave up 0 bases and J gave up 11 bases; unmatched junction bases: 8. Germline CDR1 SGDLS, CDR2 YYNGEE. CDR3 length equals 14 residues. The DNA for the CDR3 is TGTGCCAGCAGCGTAGATCTAGCGGACAAGCTTCAGTACTTC. Residues: CASSVDLADKLQYF.

This rearrangement joins TRBV9 to TRBJ2-1; 9 bases fit TRBD1. Germline V gene data show CDR1 as SGDLS and CDR2 as YYNGEE. V was pared by 0 bases and J by 9 bases, with 7 bases of the junction left unmatched. The CDR3 loop spans 15 amino acids. The DNA of the CDR3 is TGTGCCAGCAGCGTAGTGGGACAGGGCGCAACTGAGCAGTTCTTC. Translating gives CASSVVGQGATEQFF.

V is TRBV5-6 and J is TRBJ2-1; D gene uncertain. Trimming stripped 4 bases from V and 3 bases from J, with 5 bases between. This CDR3 region has 12 residues. Germline assignment: CDR1 SGHDT and CDR2 YYEEEE. In DNA, the CDR3 is TGTGCCAGCAGCCGTCTCTACAATGAGCAGTTCTTC. Its translation: CASSRLYNEQFF.

This chain connects TRBV6-6 to TRBJ1-2, with TRBD1 as a possible D gene (5 bases). CDR1 MNHNY and CDR2 SVGAGI come from the germline V gene (reference sequence). The V gene lost 2 bases and the J gene lost 6 bases, with 13 bases spanning the gap. The CDR3 runs to 14 residues. DNA of the CDR3: TGTGCCAGCAGTTACGGCGGCAGGGTGGATGGCTACACCTTC. As protein: CASSYGGRVDGYTF.

V usage is TRBV29-1 and J usage is TRBJ2-1, with D perhaps TRBD2 (6 bases). The CDR3 runs to 13 residues. Trimming removed 4 bases at V and 3 bases at J, with 10 bases between. Germline V gives CDR1 SQVTM, CDR2 ANQGSEA. CDR3 nucleotide sequence: TGCAGCGTTGGGGAGGTTAACTACAATGAGCAGTTCTTC. This codes for CSVGEVNYNEQFF.